Sequencing of this T cell receptor beta chain was carried out in a study of tumour-infiltrating T cells in Burkitt lymphoma. Whole-study context: Repertoire clonality predicted overall and progression-free survival.

This clone was seen a handful of times. Other DNA sequences in this sample translate to the same CDR3. Clones were sequenced by immunoSEQ multiplex PCR, and TCRdb holds only the in-frame ones, with some missing. Here the sample spans over a thousand clones, 85% being singletons. V lost 1 base and J lost 1, with 7 bases in between. The CDR3 is 15 residues long. Germline CDR1 reads MGHRA; CDR2 reads YSYEKL. The sample consisted of tumor tissue. The chain carries TRBV4-1 and TRBJ2-2; maybe TRBD1 (5 bases). The clonotype was recovered from a human donor with Burkitt lymphoma. CDR3 in amino acids: CASSQVQENTGELFF. The CDR3, as DNA: TGCGCCAGCAGCCAAGTACAGGAGAACACCGGGGAGCTGTTTTTT.